This TCR beta chain comes out of a study of cytomegalovirus exposure and HLA in healthy donors. The CDR3 totals 14 residues. V gave up 0 bases and J gave up 12 bases, with 16 bases separating them. Germline V gives CDR1 LGHNA, CDR2 YNFKEQ. Sequencing used immunoSEQ multiplex PCR; TCRdb keeps in-frame clones, though not all of them. Of 110,000 to 150,000 clones in the sample, around 88% were seen once. Details on this clone: Antigen: not known.

Study results and limitations: Whilst most TCR sequences proved rare, a subset of public TCRs occurred across many donors.

This clonotype was obtained from a woman between 18 and 29 years old in good health and CMV-seropositive. Sequencing was done on a sample of PBMCs. V is TRBV4-2 and J is TRBJ2-3, with D perhaps TRBD2 (5 bases). The CDR3: CASSQEGSGLVQYF. The CDR3 DNA reads as TGTGCCAGCAGCCAAGAGGGATCGGGGTTAGTCCAGTATTTT.